This TCR beta chain comes out of a study of CD8+CD57+ T cells in acquired aplastic anemia. Background on the study: The mean DNA yield obtained from sorted CD4+ and CD8+ cells came to roughly 3.4 ug. Study-wide results and limits: Patients and controls shared approximately 30 CD8+ CDR3 sequences, highly expressed in patients.

About this clonotype itself: Its antigen is still unknown.

The germline V gene encodes CDR1 MNHEY and CDR2 SVGEGT. J gave up 1 base and V 5 bases, and 7 bases lay outside the gene matches. The CDR3 spans 15 residues. Profiles of TCR beta VDJ and CDR3 were generated from a genomic DNA template. TCRdb analysed the reads with MiXCR anew, one entry per CDR3 protein. The sample has fewer than 200,000 distinct CDR3 sequences, roughly 45% seen once. The gene calls are TRBV6-2 or TRBV6-3 and TRBJ2-5; 7 bases map to TRBD1. Material for sequencing was sorted CD4+, CD8+, or CD8+CD57+ T cells (not recorded which) from PBMCs. The sequence was collected from a human donor in good health. The chain's CDR3 is CASSRGQNTQETQYF. Here the CDR3 DNA reads TGTGCCAGCAGTCGGGGACAGAATACCCAAGAGACCCAGTACTTC.